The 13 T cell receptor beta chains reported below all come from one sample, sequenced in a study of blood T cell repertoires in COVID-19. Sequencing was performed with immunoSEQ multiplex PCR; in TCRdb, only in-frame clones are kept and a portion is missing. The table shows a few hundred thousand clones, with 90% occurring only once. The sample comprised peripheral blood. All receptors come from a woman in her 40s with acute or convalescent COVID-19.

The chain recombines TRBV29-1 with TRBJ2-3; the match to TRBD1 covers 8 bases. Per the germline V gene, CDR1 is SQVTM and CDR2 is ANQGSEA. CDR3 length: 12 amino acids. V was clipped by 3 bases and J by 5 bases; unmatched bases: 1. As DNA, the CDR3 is TGCAGCGTTGACGACAGGGGAGATACGCAGTATTTT. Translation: CSVDDRGDTQYF.

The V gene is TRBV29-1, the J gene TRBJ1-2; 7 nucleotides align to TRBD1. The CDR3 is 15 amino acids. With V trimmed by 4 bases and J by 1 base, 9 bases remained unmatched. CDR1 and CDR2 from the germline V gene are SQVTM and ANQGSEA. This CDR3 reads CSVVPETGFNYGYTF. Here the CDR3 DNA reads TGCAGCGTTGTACCGGAGACAGGGTTTAACTATGGCTACACCTTC.

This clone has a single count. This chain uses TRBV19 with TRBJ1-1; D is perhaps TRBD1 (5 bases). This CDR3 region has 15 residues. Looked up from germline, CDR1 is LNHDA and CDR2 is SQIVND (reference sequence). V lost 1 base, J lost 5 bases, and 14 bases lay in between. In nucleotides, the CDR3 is TGTGCCAGTAGTATAGGGACCCAGGGAGGGACTGAAGCTTTCTTT. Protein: CASSIGTQGGTEAFF. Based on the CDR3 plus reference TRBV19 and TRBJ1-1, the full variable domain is DGGITQSPKYLFRKEGQNVTLSCEQNLNHDAMYWYRQDPGQGLRLIYYSQIVNDFQKGDIAEGYSVSREKKESFPLTVTSAQKNPTAFYLCASSIGTQGGTEAFFGQGTRLTVV.

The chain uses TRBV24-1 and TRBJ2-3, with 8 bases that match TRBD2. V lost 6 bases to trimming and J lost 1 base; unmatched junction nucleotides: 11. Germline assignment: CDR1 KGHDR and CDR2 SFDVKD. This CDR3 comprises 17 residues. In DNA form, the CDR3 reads TGTGCCACCAGTCTTTCGCGGGGGGCCCGCCGCACAGATACGCAGTATTTT. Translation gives CATSLSRGARRTDTQYF.

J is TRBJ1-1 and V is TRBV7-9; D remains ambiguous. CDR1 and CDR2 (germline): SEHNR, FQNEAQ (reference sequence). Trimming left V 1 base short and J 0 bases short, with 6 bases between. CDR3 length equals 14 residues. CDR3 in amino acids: CASSLETLNTEAFF. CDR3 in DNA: TGTGCCAGCAGCTTAGAGACATTGAACACTGAAGCTTTCTTT.

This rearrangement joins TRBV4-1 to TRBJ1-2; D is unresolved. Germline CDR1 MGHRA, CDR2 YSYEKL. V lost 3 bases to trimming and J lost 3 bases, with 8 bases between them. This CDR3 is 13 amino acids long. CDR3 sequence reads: CASSQGLHYGYTF. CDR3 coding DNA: TGCGCCAGCAGCCAGGGCCTTCACTATGGCTACACCTTC.

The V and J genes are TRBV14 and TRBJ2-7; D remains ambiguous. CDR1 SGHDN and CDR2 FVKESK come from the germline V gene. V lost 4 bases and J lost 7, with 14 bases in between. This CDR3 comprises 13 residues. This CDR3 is CASSPSPSREQYV. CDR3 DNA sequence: TGTGCCAGCAGCCCTTCCCCCAGCAGGGAGCAGTACGTC.

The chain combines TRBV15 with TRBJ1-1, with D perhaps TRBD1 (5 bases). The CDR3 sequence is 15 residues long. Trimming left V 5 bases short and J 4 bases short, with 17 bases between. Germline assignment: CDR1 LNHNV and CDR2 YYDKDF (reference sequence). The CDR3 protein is CATSAQWEGRTEAFF. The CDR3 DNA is TGTGCCACCAGCGCCCAGTGGGAGGGACGCACTGAAGCTTTCTTT.

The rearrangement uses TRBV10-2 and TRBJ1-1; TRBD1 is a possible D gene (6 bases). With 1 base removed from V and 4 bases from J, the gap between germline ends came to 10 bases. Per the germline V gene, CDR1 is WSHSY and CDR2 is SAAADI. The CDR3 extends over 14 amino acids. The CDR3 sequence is CASSEYTGSTEAFF. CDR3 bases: TGCGCCAGCAGTGAGTATACAGGGAGCACTGAAGCTTTCTTT.

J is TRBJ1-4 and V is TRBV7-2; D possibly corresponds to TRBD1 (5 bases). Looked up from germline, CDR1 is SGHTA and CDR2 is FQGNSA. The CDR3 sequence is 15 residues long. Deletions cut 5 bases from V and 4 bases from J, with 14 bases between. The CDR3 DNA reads TGTGCCAGCAGCAAACGCGGGACCGTTAATGAAAAACTGTTTTTT. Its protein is CASSKRGTVNEKLFF. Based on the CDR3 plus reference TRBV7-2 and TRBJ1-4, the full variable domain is GAGVSQSPSNKVTEKGKDVELRCDPISGHTALYWYRQSLGQGLEFLIYFQGNSAPDKSGLPSDRFSAERTGGSVSTLTIQRTQQEDSAVYLCASSKRGTVNEKLFFGSGTQLSVL.

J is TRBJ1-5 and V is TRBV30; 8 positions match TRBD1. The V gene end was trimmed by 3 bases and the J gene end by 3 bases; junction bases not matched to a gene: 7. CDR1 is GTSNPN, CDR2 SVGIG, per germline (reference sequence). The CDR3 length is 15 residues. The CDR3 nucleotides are TGTGCCTGGAGCGGACAGGGACACCCCAATCAGCCCCAGCATTTT. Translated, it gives CAWSGQGHPNQPQHF.

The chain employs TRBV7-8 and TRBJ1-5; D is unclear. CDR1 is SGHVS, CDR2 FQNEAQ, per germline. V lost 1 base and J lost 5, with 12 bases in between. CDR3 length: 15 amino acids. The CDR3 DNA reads TGTGCCAGCAGCTTAGGGGCCCTTACAGATCAGCCCCAGCATTTT. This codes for CASSLGALTDQPQHF.

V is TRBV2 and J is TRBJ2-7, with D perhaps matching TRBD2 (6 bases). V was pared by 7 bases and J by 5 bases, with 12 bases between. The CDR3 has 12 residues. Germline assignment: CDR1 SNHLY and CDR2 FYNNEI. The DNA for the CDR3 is TGTGCCAGCACTGTGGAGGGGCACGAGCAGTACGTC. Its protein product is CASTVEGHEQYV.